The clone carrying this TCR beta chain was observed once. The germline V gene encodes CDR1 SGHRS and CDR2 YFSETQ. The CDR3 has 12 residues. Trimming took 4 bases from V and 8 from J, leaving 12 bases between them. The repertoire was sequenced with immunoSEQ multiplex PCR; TCRdb's copy has only in-frame clones and lacks some. The data show more than 140,000 clones, 84% seen once. The data were obtained in a study of blood T cell repertoires in COVID-19. Sequencing was done on a sample of peripheral blood. This chain connects TRBV5-1 to TRBJ1-2; D ambiguous. The clonotype originates from a woman in her fifties or sixties in a cohort sampled during active or convalescent COVID-19. CDR3 sequence (DNA): TGCGCCAGCAGCGCAACCGAGTGGGGCTACACCTTC. It is translated as CASSATEWGYTF.